The 10 T cell receptor beta chains given below trace back to one sample, sequenced in a study of metastatic and nonmetastatic thyroid tumors. TCRdb reanalyzed the PCR reads via MiXCR. This sample has 25,000 to 30,000 clones, with 4% found just once. Until they underwent thyroid surgery, no patient had received any treatment. Sequenced input: blood. Receptor source: a female donor with papillary thyroid cancer or a benign thyroid nodule (not recorded which). Some clones in this sample may be carry-over from other donors' samples.

As for this clone: A much larger clone is a single base away; this may be a read error. The V call is TRBV3-1, the J call TRBJ1-1, with 7 bases aligning to TRBD1. J was trimmed by 3 bases and V by 3 bases; bases with no gene match: 10. Germline CDR1 and CDR2: LGHDT and YNNKEL (reference sequence). This CDR3 is built from 16 residues. CDR3 nucleotides: TGTGCCAGCAGCCACAGGGGGTGCTACATGGACACTGAAGCTTTCTTT. It translates to CASSHRGCYMDTEAFF.

This clone has only a few counts. The chain links TRBV29-1 to TRBJ1-2; D not certain. CDR3 length: 10 amino acids. V lost 3 bases, J lost 4 bases, and 3 bases lay in between. Germline V gene lookup returns CDR1 SQVTM and CDR2 ANQGSEA. The DNA of the CDR3 is TGCAGCGTTGAGGCCTATGGCTACACCTTC. Its translation: CSVEAYGYTF.

The chain is built from TRBV12-3 or TRBV12-4 and TRBJ1-2; no definite D call. Deletions cut 3 bases from V and 6 bases from J, with 11 bases between. The CDR3 consists of 13 residues. The CDR3 bases are TGTGCCAGCAGTTTCGTACATATGGATGGCTACACCTTC. It encodes CASSFVHMDGYTF.

The chain employs TRBV7-9 and TRBJ2-1, with TRBD2 identical over 15 bases. The V gene's germline CDR1 is SEHNR and CDR2 FQNEAQ (reference sequence). The CDR3 has 20 residues. V shed 7 bases, J shed 1 base, and the junction held 14 bases outside the gene matches. The CDR3 sequence: CASNPGLAGGPVRSYNEQFF. Written as DNA, the CDR3 is TGTGCCAGCAACCCAGGACTAGCGGGAGGGCCCGTACGATCCTACAATGAGCAGTTCTTC.

This clone was seen repeatedly, ten times or more. The genes are TRBV5-1 and TRBJ2-1, with D maybe TRBD1 (5 bases). The CDR3 sequence is 14 residues long. V shed 2 bases and J shed 4 bases, with 10 bases lying between them. The germline V gene encodes CDR1 SGHRS and CDR2 YFSETQ. CDR3 protein: CASSLRQSYNEQFF. In nucleotides, the CDR3 is TGCGCCAGCAGCTTACGACAGTCTTACAATGAGCAGTTCTTC.

This clone has at least ten counts. The chain links TRBV10-3 to TRBJ1-5; the match to TRBD1 covers 9 bases. V trimming: 6 bases; J trimming: 4 bases; junction bases outside the gene matches: 13. The V gene's germline CDR1 is ENHRY and CDR2 SYGVKD. This CDR3 has 17 amino acids. In nucleotides, the CDR3 is TGTGCCATCAGGGACCCGGGACAGGGAAGAGCTAATCAGCCCCAGCATTTT. Translating gives CAIRDPGQGRANQPQHF.

In its sample, this clone was seen many times. This sequence joins TRBV7-2 and TRBJ1-3; tentatively, D is TRBD1 (5 bases). This CDR3 contains 16 residues. Germline V gives CDR1 SGHTA, CDR2 FQGNSA. The V gene lost 1 base and the J gene lost 0 bases, with 10 bases spanning the gap. The CDR3 reads CASSLETALSGNTIYF. As DNA, the CDR3 is TGTGCCAGCAGCTTAGAGACAGCGCTCTCTGGAAACACCATATATTTT.

This clone came up many times. The rearrangement uses TRBV28 and TRBJ2-5, with D possibly matching TRBD2 (6 bases). The V gene's germline CDR1 is MDHEN and CDR2 SYDVKM. The CDR3 contains 15 residues. Trimming pared 5 bases from V and 4 bases from J, leaving 17 bases between. The DNA of the CDR3 is TGTGCCAGCAGTAGGCGGCCGGGACTTAGAGAGACCCAGTACTTC. Translating it yields CASSRRPGLRETQYF.

This clone was recorded a few times. The rearrangement links TRBV6-1 to TRBJ2-7; 8 bases match TRBD1. CDR1 is MNHNS, CDR2 SASEGT, per germline. The CDR3 has 15 amino acids. V dropped 5 bases and J dropped 3; count of bases not matched to a gene: 9. CDR3 DNA sequence: TGTGCCAGCAGTCCCCCGGGACAGGCCGTCTACGAGCAGTACTTC. Amino acid sequence: CASSPPGQAVYEQYF.

In this sample, this clone turned up a few times. The V gene is TRBV12-5, the J gene TRBJ1-4, with 8 bases matching TRBD1. The V segment lost 5 bases and the J segment 6 bases; nucleotides outside the gene matches: 5. Germline CDR1 and CDR2: LGHNT and FRNRAP. The CDR3 sequence is 14 residues long. The CDR3 sequence is CASGTRTGYEKLFF. For the CDR3, the DNA is TGTGCTAGTGGTACCCGGACAGGGTATGAAAAACTGTTTTTT.